These 19 T cell receptor beta chains share one sample of origin, sequenced in a study of T cell responses to AZD1222 COVID-19 vaccine. Sequencing was performed with immunoSEQ multiplex PCR; in TCRdb, only in-frame clones are kept and a portion is missing. This table has some 130,000 clones, more than 75% appearing once. The source was peripheral blood, collected on day 0 of AZD1222 vaccination. The receptors come from an adult in good health.

The chain combines TRBV6-5 with TRBJ2-7; TRBD2 matches at 11 bases. The CDR3 length is 15 residues. CDR1 is MNHEY and CDR2 is SVGAGI in the germline V gene. Germline trimming cut 5 bases from V and 5 bases from J; bases unmatched to any gene: 8. In DNA, the CDR3 is TGTGCCAGCAGTCAGACTAGCGGGGTGTGGGACGAGCAGTACTTC. Translated: CASSQTSGVWDEQYF.

This clone came up a few times. V usage is TRBV6-2 or TRBV6-3 and J usage is TRBJ1-5; 8 positions agree with TRBD1. CDR1 is MNHEY and CDR2 is SVGEGT in the germline V gene. CDR3 length: 16 residues. Trimming took 2 bases from V and 5 from J; bases not matched to a gene: 8. The CDR3 loop reads CASSYGSGGLDQPQHF. As DNA, the CDR3 is TGTGCCAGCAGTTACGGGTCAGGGGGCCTCGATCAGCCCCAGCATTTT.

The chain combines TRBV15 with TRBJ1-2, with unresolved D. V gave up 0 bases and J gave up 5 bases, with 13 bases separating them. The CDR3 covers 15 residues. CDR1 is LNHNV and CDR2 is YYDKDF in the germline V gene (reference sequence). CDR3: CATSRDGLALYGYTF. CDR3 coding DNA: TGTGCCACCAGCAGAGATGGGCTGGCCCTTTATGGCTACACCTTC.

The V call is TRBV4-2, the J call TRBJ2-1, with TRBD2 identical over 9 bases. Germline V gene lookup returns CDR1 LGHNA and CDR2 YNFKEQ. The CDR3 is 15 residues long. The J segment lost 5 bases and the V segment lost 4 bases, leaving 6 bases of the junction unmatched. The CDR3 nucleotides are TGTGCCAGCAGCCGTGAGCGGGGGGCGAACAATGAGCAGTTCTTC. It codes for CASSRERGANNEQFF.

V is TRBV19 and J is TRBJ1-5; 11 bases match TRBD1. CDR1 is LNHDA, CDR2 SQIVND, per germline (reference sequence). V lost 0 bases to trimming and J lost 2 bases; unmatched junction nucleotides: 12. The CDR3 sequence is 20 residues long. In nucleotides, the CDR3 is TGTGCCAGTAGTATAGATAGGGATGGGGACAGGGGGTCAGGCAATCAGCCCCAGCATTTT. It translates to CASSIDRDGDRGSGNQPQHF.

The chain couples TRBV7-2 to TRBJ1-1; 8 bases align to TRBD1. The V segment lost 7 bases and the J segment 4 bases; nucleotides outside the gene matches: 11. Germline lookup yields CDR1 SGHTA and CDR2 FQGNSA. The CDR3 sequence is 15 residues long. Here the CDR3 reads CASIFDRGVGTEAFF. Here the CDR3 DNA reads TGTGCCAGCATCTTTGACAGGGGAGTAGGCACTGAAGCTTTCTTT. Drawing the rest from reference TRBV7-2 and TRBJ1-1, the complete variable domain is GAGVSQSPSNKVTEKGKDVELRCDPISGHTALYWYRQSLGQGLEFLIYFQGNSAPDKSGLPSDRFSAERTGGSVSTLTIQRTQQEDSAVYLCASIFDRGVGTEAFFGQGTRLTVV.

CDR3 loop: CASSLLGNSYNEQFF. The CDR3 nucleotides read TGTGCCAGCAGCTTACTGGGCAACTCCTACAATGAGCAGTTCTTC. This sequence joins TRBV7-8 and TRBJ2-1; D gene uncertain. Looked up from germline, CDR1 is SGHVS and CDR2 is FQNEAQ. CDR3 length equals 15 residues. The ends were cut back, 2 bases at V and 0 bases at J, with 8 bases in the middle.

The chain employs TRBV2 and TRBJ1-5; possibly TRBD1 for D (5 bases). The CDR3 loop spans 13 amino acids. Germline CDR1 reads SNHLY; CDR2 reads FYNNEI. V lost 4 bases, J lost 6 bases, and 10 bases lay in between. The CDR3 region is CASSGPRAQPQHF. CDR3 nucleotides: TGTGCCAGCAGTGGCCCCAGGGCTCAGCCCCAGCATTTT.

CDR3: CASSLAPRHSGNTIYF. Written as DNA, the CDR3 is TGTGCCAGCAGCTTAGCGCCAAGGCATTCGGGAAACACCATATATTTT. The V and J genes are TRBV7-2 and TRBJ1-3, with D unclear. The CDR3 extends over 16 amino acids. Germline CDR1 reads SGHTA; CDR2 reads FQGNSA. V dropped 0 bases and J dropped 4 bases, with 13 bases sitting between them.

This clone has just a few counts. The rearrangement links TRBV28 to TRBJ1-1, with TRBD1 as a possible D gene (5 bases). The CDR3 extends over 14 amino acids. Germline CDR1 reads MDHEN; CDR2 reads SYDVKM. Trimming took 6 bases from V and 4 from J, leaving 15 bases between them. CDR3 sequence reads: CASSLRVGGTEAFF. The CDR3, as DNA: TGTGCCAGCAGCCTCCGGGTCGGGGGCACTGAAGCTTTCTTT.

The rearrangement joins TRBV14 to TRBJ2-7; D is unclear. The germline gives CDR1 SGHDN, CDR2 FVKESK. V lost 4 bases to trimming and J lost 2 bases, with 12 bases between them. CDR3 length equals 14 residues. CDR3 sequence: CASSPLDRPYEQYF. The CDR3 DNA reads as TGTGCCAGCAGCCCCCTCGACCGACCCTACGAGCAGTACTTC. The complete variable domain, with remaining parts taken from reference TRBV14 and TRBJ2-7, reads EAGVTQFPSHSVIEKGQTVTLRCDPISGHDNLYWYRRVMGKEIKFLLHFVKESKQDESGMPNNRFLAERTGGTYSTLKVQPAELEDSGVYFCASSPLDRPYEQYFGPGTRLTVT.

This clone was recorded once. In nucleotides, the CDR3 is TGTGCCAGCAGCCGAAGGGGCATTTACTATGGCTACACCTTC. It codes for CASSRRGIYYGYTF. The chain recombines TRBV5-8 with TRBJ1-2, with a tentative D call TRBD1 (5 bases). The germline V gene has CDR1 SGHTS and CDR2 YDEGEE. The V end was cut by 4 bases, the J end by 3 bases, with 13 bases between. The CDR3 consists of 14 residues. The full variable domain, completed using reference TRBV5-8 and TRBJ1-2, is EAGVTQSPTHLIKTRGQQATLRCSPISGHTSVYWYQQALGLGLQFLLWYDEGEERNRGNFPPRFSGRQFPNYSSELNVNALELEDSALYLCASSRRGIYYGYTFGSGTRLTVV.

V gene TRBV2 combines with J gene TRBJ1-1; tentatively, D is TRBD1 (5 bases). This CDR3 comprises 11 residues. Trimming took off 10 bases at V and 2 bases at J, with 8 bases between the two ends. Germline CDR1 reads SNHLY; CDR2 reads FYNNEI. CDR3 amino acids: CATRENTEAFF. Here the CDR3 DNA reads TGTGCCACCAGGGAAAACACTGAAGCTTTCTTT.

The rearrangement uses TRBV10-3 and TRBJ1-1; tentative D call: TRBD1 (5 bases). Germline loops: CDR1 ENHRY, CDR2 SYGVKD. The CDR3 is 13 amino acids. Trimming took off 5 bases at V and 8 bases at J, with 15 bases between the two ends. The chain's CDR3 is CAISMTGTAEAFF. The CDR3 DNA sequence: TGTGCCATCAGTATGACCGGGACGGCAGAAGCTTTCTTT.

V and J are TRBV6-4 and TRBJ2-1, with 7 bases matching TRBD2. The CDR3 is 14 residues long. Trimming at V came to 6 bases and at J to 7 bases, leaving 9 bases not matched to a gene. Germline loops: CDR1 MRHNA, CDR2 SNTAGT. CDR3 loop: CASSPFWGGNEQFF. The CDR3 DNA is TGTGCCAGCAGCCCTTTCTGGGGGGGTAATGAGCAGTTCTTC.

This rearrangement joins TRBV27 to TRBJ2-7; TRBD1 matches at 9 bases. Germline CDR1 MNHEY, CDR2 SMNVEV (reference sequence). This CDR3 is built from 14 residues. The V segment lost 5 bases and the J segment 6 bases; nucleotides outside the gene matches: 8. CDR3: CASSPWDRAVEQYF. The CDR3 DNA reads as TGTGCCAGCAGTCCCTGGGACAGGGCAGTCGAGCAGTACTTC.

The rearrangement links TRBV7-9 to TRBJ1-2, with D uncertain. The CDR3 runs 16 residues. V was shortened by 3 bases and J by 0 bases, with 14 bases between the two germline ends. Germline V gene lookup returns CDR1 SEHNR and CDR2 FQNEAQ (reference sequence). The DNA for the CDR3 is TGTGCCAGCAGCTTGGGCTCAGCAGGAGCTAACTATGGCTACACCTTC. This sequence encodes CASSLGSAGANYGYTF.

The CDR3 DNA follows: TGTGCCAGAAGATTCGGGACAGGGGTTGGAAACACCATATATTTT. Translation gives CARRFGTGVGNTIYF. This rearrangement joins TRBV5-3 to TRBJ1-3; 10 positions match TRBD1. TRBV5-3 is an open reading frame, and its role is uncertain. There are 15 residues in the CDR3. After removal of 5 bases from V and 3 bases from J, the junction contained 5 bases not matched to a gene.

This clone occurred once. V gene TRBV27 combines with J gene TRBJ2-5; 9 bases are shared with TRBD1. This CDR3 is 15 amino acids long. Trimming took 8 bases from V and 7 from J; bases not matched to a gene: 14. The germline gives CDR1 MNHEY, CDR2 SMNVEV (reference sequence). Written as DNA, the CDR3 is TGTGCCAGCGGCAGCACAGGGGGCCTCACGGGGACCCAGTACTTC. Encoded protein: CASGSTGGLTGTQYF.